This passage covers 19 T cell receptor beta chains from one sample sequenced in a study of human T cells and chemical hapten exposure. Time point: patch test 3, about 24 weeks after DPC sensitization. Indicated treatment: therapeutic diphenylcyclopropenone sensitization with weekly scalp DPC. TCRdb reanalysed the RACE reads using MiXCR and keeps one entry per CDR3 protein. In the table there are some 79,000 distinct CDR3 sequences, approximately 11% of which are singletons. Specimen: whole blood, collected in connection with sensitization to the hapten diphenylcyclopropenone (DPC). The receptors were sampled from a woman aged 50 to 65 with alopecia areata. Some clones in this sample may be carry-over from other donors' samples.

The chain recombines TRBV21-1 with TRBJ2-7. TRBV21-1 is recorded as a pseudogene. This CDR3 region has 15 residues. The CDR3 region is CASSKSDGDSYEQYF. CDR3 bases: TGTGCCAGCAGCAAATCGGACGGTGACTCCTACGAGCAGTACTTC.

As DNA, the CDR3 is TGTGCCAGCAGCTTAGATCGGCCTCTTGGTTTTTTCACCTTC. Translated, it gives CASSLDRPLGFFTF. V gene TRBV7-9 combines with J gene TRBJ1-2; D gene unclear. Germline V lookup: CDR1 SEHNR, CDR2 FQNEAQ (reference sequence). The CDR3 is 14 amino acids. V dropped 1 base and J dropped 13 bases, with 19 bases sitting between them.

CDR3 sequence: CASSIPGTSAKNIQYF. In DNA form, the CDR3 reads TGTGCCAGTAGTATCCCCGGCACCTCGGCCAAAAACATTCAGTACTTC. The rearrangement uses TRBV19 and TRBJ2-4; D remains ambiguous. V shed 3 bases and J shed 1 base, with 13 bases lying between them. The CDR3 runs to 16 residues. Germline V lookup: CDR1 LNHDA, CDR2 SQIVND (reference sequence).

The DNA of the CDR3 is TGCAGTGCTAGTCCCTGGGGACAGCGGTCAGATACGCAGTATTTT. This encodes CSASPWGQRSDTQYF. The chain carries TRBV20-1 and TRBJ2-3; the match to TRBD1 covers 7 bases. This CDR3 region has 15 residues. CDR1 is DFQATT and CDR2 is SNEGSKA in the germline V gene (reference sequence). V gave up 3 bases and J gave up 4 bases; unmatched junction bases: 10.

This clonotype was detected many times. The chain employs TRBV15 and TRBJ2-5; 13 bases align to TRBD2. From germline, CDR1 is LNHNV and CDR2 YYDKDF (reference sequence). V lost 4 bases and J lost 5; bases outside the gene matches: 7. CDR3 size: 16 residues. The CDR3 sequence is CATSTGTSGTGETQYF. CDR3 DNA sequence: TGTGCCACCAGCACCGGGACTAGCGGGACCGGGGAGACCCAGTACTTC.

This clonotype appeared a few times. The chain links TRBV27 to TRBJ1-1; tentatively, D is TRBD1 (6 bases). Trimming pared 4 bases from V and 0 bases from J, leaving 9 bases between. The CDR3 has 14 amino acids. The germline V gene encodes CDR1 MNHEY and CDR2 SMNVEV (reference sequence). The CDR3, as DNA: TGTGCCAGCAGTTCAAACAGGGTGAACACTGAAGCTTTCTTT. It codes for CASSSNRVNTEAFF.

This clonotype was counted a few times. The rearrangement joins TRBV9 to TRBJ1-3; D is possibly TRBD1 (5 bases). Germline loops: CDR1 SGDLS, CDR2 YYNGEE. Trimming removed 3 bases at V and 7 bases at J, with 14 bases between. CDR3 size: 14 residues. In DNA form, the CDR3 reads TGTGCCAGCAGCGGGACACCCAGACCGAACACCATATATTTT. Its protein product is CASSGTPRPNTIYF.

As regards this clonotype: A much larger clone lies a single base off, so this may be a read error. The chain is built from TRBV4-2 and TRBJ2-4, with 7 bases matching TRBD2. The CDR3 is 19 amino acids. Germline-derived CDR1 and CDR2 are LGHNA and YNFKEQ. V gave up 0 bases and J gave up 2 bases; unmatched junction bases: 13. CDR3 coding DNA: TGTGCCAGCAGCCAAGAGGGACTATCGGGAGGTAGGCCCAAAAACATTCAGTACTTC. Translation gives CASSQEGLSGGRPKNIQYF.

This clonotype was seen at least ten times. The chain employs TRBV29-1 and TRBJ2-3; 9 bases are shared with TRBD1. Unmatched junction bases numbered 4, after V lost 1 base and J lost 2 bases. The CDR3 is 15 amino acids. CDR1 and CDR2 (germline): SQVTM, ANQGSEA. CDR3 DNA sequence: TGCAGCGTTGAAGGGGGGGACAGGGCCACAGATACGCAGTATTTT. Its protein product is CSVEGGDRATDTQYF.

V is TRBV14 and J is TRBJ2-1; no definite D call. The CDR3 sequence is 15 residues long. Per the germline V gene, CDR1 is SGHDN and CDR2 is FVKESK. Trimming left V 1 base short and J 0 bases short, with 7 bases between. The CDR3 loop is CASSQAGLSYNEQFF. Here the CDR3 DNA reads TGTGCCAGCAGCCAAGCGGGCCTCTCCTACAATGAGCAGTTCTTC.

The chain couples TRBV27 to TRBJ2-1; TRBD2 matches 9 bases. The germline gives CDR1 MNHEY, CDR2 SMNVEV (reference sequence). V was clipped by 6 bases and J by 7 bases; unmatched bases: 13. This CDR3 spans 16 amino acids. CDR3 bases: TGTGCCAGCAGCCACAGTATGGGACTAGCTGAAAATGAGCAGTTCTTC. It codes for CASSHSMGLAENEQFF.

On this clonotype: One end of the junction varies from germline; a read error may be responsible. J is TRBJ1-4 and V is TRBV2; no clear D gene. The CDR3 is 14 residues long. CDR1 and CDR2 from the germline V gene are SNHLY and FYNNEI. The CDR3 DNA sequence: TGTGCCAGCAGGGCGGACCGAACTGATGAAAAACTGTTTTTT. Translating gives CASRADRTDEKLFF. Full variable domain (rest looked up from reference TRBV2 and TRBJ1-4): EPEVTQTPSHQVTQMGQEVILRCVPISNHLYFYWYRQILGQKVEFLVSFYNNEISEKSEIFDDQFSVERPDGSNFTLKIRSTKLEDSAMYFCASRADRTDEKLFFGSGTQLSVL.

V and J are TRBV20-1 and TRBJ2-7; D might be TRBD1 (5 bases). CDR3 size: 14 residues. Trimming stripped 3 bases from V and 6 bases from J, with 18 bases between. Looked up from germline, CDR1 is DFQATT and CDR2 is SNEGSKA (reference sequence). The CDR3 DNA reads as TGCAGTGCTAGGGGGTCAACGATCCAGGGCGAGCAGTACTTC. Translating gives CSARGSTIQGEQYF.

This clonotype was detected ten times or more. V usage is TRBV6-4 and J usage is TRBJ1-5; the D is unclear. The CDR3 is 14 residues long. Germline CDR1 MRHNA, CDR2 SNTAGT. Trimming cost V 5 bases and J 2 bases, with 10 bases left between them. The CDR3 sequence is CASSREMGNQPQHF. In nucleotides, the CDR3 is TGTGCCAGCAGTCGGGAAATGGGCAATCAGCCCCAGCATTTT.

This clonotype was detected ten times or more. This sequence joins TRBV7-2 and TRBJ2-3; the D gene could be TRBD1 or TRBD2 (6 bases each). This CDR3 region has 16 residues. CDR1 and CDR2 (germline): SGHTA, FQGNSA. The ends were cut back, 3 bases at V and 1 base at J, with 14 bases in the middle. Written as DNA, the CDR3 is TGTGCCAGCAGCTTCTCGACAGGAGGGGGCACAGATACGCAGTATTTT. This sequence encodes CASSFSTGGGTDTQYF.

This clonotype was seen many times. CDR3 in DNA: TGTGCCAGCAGCTTAGGGCAGAACACTGAAGCTTTCTTT. This encodes CASSLGQNTEAFF. The rearrangement joins TRBV7-3 to TRBJ1-1; D call uncertain. V shed 2 bases and J shed 1 base, with 5 bases lying between them. Germline V gives CDR1 SGHTA, CDR2 FQGTGA. CDR3 length equals 13 residues.

This clonotype was seen more than once but under ten times. The chain carries TRBV5-4 and TRBJ1-4; D is unclear. Germline loops: CDR1 SGHNT, CDR2 YYREEE (reference sequence). CDR3 length equals 17 residues. V was trimmed by 4 bases and J by 0 bases, leaving 16 bases between them. The CDR3 DNA reads as TGTGCCAGCAGCCGGCGGGAAGGGTTCACAACTAATGAAAAACTGTTTTTT. It encodes CASSRREGFTTNEKLFF.

This clonotype occurred a few times. The chain couples TRBV15 to TRBJ2-5; no reliable D call. Looked up from germline, CDR1 is LNHNV and CDR2 is YYDKDF (reference sequence). V lost 0 bases and J lost 2, with 7 bases in between. The CDR3 contains 14 residues. CDR3 residues: CATSRDRSQETQYF. DNA of the CDR3: TGTGCCACCAGCAGAGACAGGAGTCAAGAGACCCAGTACTTC.

The genes are TRBV12-3 or TRBV12-4 and TRBJ2-7; TRBD2 aligns across 14 bases. This CDR3 has 21 amino acids. Losses at the gene ends were 4 bases for V and 6 bases for J; bases not matched to a gene: 23. For the CDR3, the DNA is TGTGCCAGCAGTTGGGACAGCCCCGGGACTAGCGGGAGTGGTCGTCTACTCGAGCAGTACTTC. It codes for CASSWDSPGTSGSGRLLEQYF.